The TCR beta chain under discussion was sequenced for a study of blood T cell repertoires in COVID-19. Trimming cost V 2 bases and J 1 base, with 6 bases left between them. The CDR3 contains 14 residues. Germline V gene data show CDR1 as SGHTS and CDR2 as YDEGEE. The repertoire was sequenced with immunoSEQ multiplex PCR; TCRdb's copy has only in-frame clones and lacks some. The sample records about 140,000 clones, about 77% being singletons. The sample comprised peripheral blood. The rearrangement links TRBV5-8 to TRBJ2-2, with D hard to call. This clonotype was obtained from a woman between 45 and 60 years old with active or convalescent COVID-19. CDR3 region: CASSLNLNTGELFF. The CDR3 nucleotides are TGTGCCAGCAGCTTAAATCTGAACACCGGGGAGCTGTTTTTT.